A single sample gave rise to the 2 T cell receptor beta chains below, sequenced in a study of blood T cell repertoires in COVID-19. Using immunoSEQ multiplex PCR, the repertoire was profiled, and TCRdb retains in-frame clones only, with some absent. The data hold about 400,000 clones, with approximately 89% observed a single time. Source material: PBMCs or T cells enriched from blood (not recorded which). The receptors stem from a man aged 35-49 years in a cohort exposed to, infected with or recovered from COVID-19 (not recorded which).

The rearrangement joins TRBV10-3 to TRBJ1-2, with 10 bases aligning to TRBD1. Germline CDR1 and CDR2: ENHRY and SYGVKD. With V trimmed by 5 bases and J by 2 bases, 2 bases remained unmatched. This CDR3 is built from 14 residues. The CDR3 DNA is TGTGCCATCAGTCCGGACAGGGGGAACTATGGCTACACCTTC. This encodes CAISPDRGNYGYTF.

The J gene is TRBJ2-1, the V gene TRBV10-3; the match to TRBD1 covers 9 bases. Germline trimming cut 4 bases from V and 8 bases from J; bases unmatched to any gene: 6. CDR3 length: 14 amino acids. Germline values: CDR1 ENHRY, CDR2 SYGVKD. The CDR3 here is CAISVGTGLHEQFF. The CDR3 coding sequence is TGTGCCATCAGTGTCGGGACAGGGCTCCATGAGCAGTTCTTC.